The 3 T cell receptor beta chains listed next were all sequenced from one sample in a study of human T cells and chemical hapten exposure. Sample time point: pre-sensitization, week 0. Treatment denoted: therapeutic diphenylcyclopropenone sensitization with weekly scalp DPC. Via MiXCR, TCRdb re-called the RACE reads, giving one row per CDR3 protein. The repertoire holds 300,000 to 400,000 distinct CDR3 sequences, 5% to 6.5% seen once, with around 2.6% in the top ten. The source material was whole blood, sampled in connection with sensitization to the hapten diphenylcyclopropenone (DPC). The receptors were gathered from a woman aged 45-60 years with alopecia areata. Some clones in this sample may be carry-over from other donors' samples.

The DNA for the CDR3 is TGCAGTGCCACGAAGGGGGGCCGGGATGGCTACACCTTC. Its translation is CSATKGGRDGYTF. This chain links TRBV20-1 with TRBJ1-2, with D perhaps TRBD1 (6 bases). Trimming took off 6 bases at V and 6 bases at J, with 17 bases between the two ends. Germline V gene data show CDR1 as DFQATT and CDR2 as SNEGSKA (reference sequence). This CDR3 region has 13 residues.

This chain connects TRBV6-6 to TRBJ1-6; 10 bases are shared with TRBD1. The junction had 7 bases not matched to a gene; V was cut back by 4 bases and J by 4 bases. Germline CDR1 reads MNHNY; CDR2 reads SVGAGI (reference sequence). There are 17 residues in the CDR3. The CDR3 reads CASSSSPGQGYNSPLHF. CDR3 DNA: TGTGCCAGCAGTTCTTCCCCGGGACAGGGGTATAATTCACCCCTCCACTTT.

Many counts were recorded for this clonotype. The chain uses TRBV6-2 or TRBV6-3 and TRBJ2-1, with TRBD2 identical over 7 bases. The germline gives CDR1 MNHEY, CDR2 SVGEGT. CDR3 length equals 15 residues. V gave up 0 bases and J gave up 6 bases; unmatched junction bases: 5. CDR3: CASSYSAGASNEQFF. The CDR3, as DNA: TGTGCCAGCAGTTACTCCGCGGGAGCGAGCAATGAGCAGTTCTTC.